What follows are 23 T cell receptor beta chains derived from one specimen sequenced in a study of response to subunit inactivated influenza vaccine. In TCRdb, the RT-PCR reads were re-called with MiXCR into one record per CDR3 protein. The sample records hundreds of thousands of distinct CDR3 sequences, about 15% being singletons. The sample was PBMCs from blood, taken 14 days before vaccination. The receptors come from a man aged 50 or older who received an inactivated influenza vaccine.

This clonotype was detected many times. V and J are TRBV4-3 and TRBJ1-2; TRBD1 matches at 9 bases. CDR1 LGHNA and CDR2 YSLEER come from the germline V gene. Trimming at V came to 4 bases and at J to 8 bases, leaving 5 bases not matched to a gene. The CDR3 has 13 amino acids. As DNA, the CDR3 is TGCGCCAGCAGCCCGGGACAGGGATTCGGCTACACCTTC. It yields the protein CASSPGQGFGYTF.

The chain's CDR3 is CASSYRGDRGRFYEQYF. The CDR3 DNA reads TGTGCCAGCAGTTACAGAGGGGACAGGGGGCGCTTCTACGAGCAGTACTTC. This chain joins TRBV6-5 and TRBJ2-7; 12 bases map to TRBD1. Germline lookup yields CDR1 MNHEY and CDR2 SVGAGI. With 2 bases clipped from V and 3 bases from J, the junction kept 8 bases outside the gene matches. This CDR3 has 17 amino acids.

This clonotype was counted many times. V gene TRBV6-1 combines with J gene TRBJ2-2; 9 nucleotides align to TRBD1. The length of the CDR3 is 16 residues. After removal of 3 bases from V and 4 bases from J, the junction contained 6 bases not matched to a gene. Germline V gene lookup returns CDR1 MNHNS and CDR2 SASEGT. CDR3 loop: CASSDGQGMATGELFF. CDR3 DNA: TGTGCCAGCAGTGACGGACAGGGGATGGCCACCGGGGAGCTGTTTTTT.

V is TRBV5-1 and J is TRBJ1-3; D gene uncertain. V lost 0 bases, J lost 0 bases, and 16 bases lay in between. Germline loops: CDR1 SGHRS, CDR2 YFSETQ. The CDR3 sequence is 18 residues long. In DNA, the CDR3 is TGCGCCAGCAGCTTGGGAGCGACCAGCCCAATCTCTGGAAACACCATATATTTT. Translating gives CASSLGATSPISGNTIYF.

The chain has TRBV9 and TRBJ2-5; D could derive from TRBD1 or TRBD2 (5 bases each). Germline CDR1 reads SGDLS; CDR2 reads YYNGEE. The CDR3 totals 15 residues. Trimming removed 4 bases from V and 1 base from J, with 14 bases in between. CDR3 coding DNA: TGTGCCAGCAGCCGGGGACCCCGTCTCCAAGAGACCCAGTACTTC. This gives the protein CASSRGPRLQETQYF. Using reference TRBV9 and TRBJ2-5 for the parts outside the CDR3, the full variable domain is DSGVTQTPKHLITATGQRVTLRCSPRSGDLSVYWYQQSLDQGLQFLIQYYNGEERAKGNILERFSAQQFPDLHSELNLSSLELGDSALYFCASSRGPRLQETQYFGPGTRLLVL.

The chain employs TRBV6-2 or TRBV6-3 and TRBJ2-2, with D perhaps TRBD1 (6 bases). The ends were cut back, 1 base at V and 2 bases at J, with 11 bases in the middle. From germline, CDR1 is MNHEY and CDR2 SVGEGT. The CDR3 loop spans 16 amino acids. The CDR3 DNA reads as TGTGCCAGCAGTTACTTCTGGACAGCAAACACCGGGGAGCTGTTTTTT. Translation: CASSYFWTANTGELFF.

The sample holds a few counts of this clonotype. This chain uses TRBV7-9 with TRBJ1-5; D might be TRBD1 (5 bases). CDR1 is SEHNR and CDR2 is FQNEAQ in the germline V gene (reference sequence). The V and J ends lost 5 bases and 6 bases respectively, with 11 bases between them. There are 13 residues in the CDR3. The CDR3 DNA reads as TGTGCCAGCAGCGAAAATGGGGGTCAGCCCCAGCATTTT. Encoded protein: CASSENGGQPQHF.

Concerning this clonotype: A read error may account for a junction end that differs from germline. The chain combines TRBV6-6 with TRBJ2-7; no clear D. CDR3 length: 13 residues. Germline loops: CDR1 MNHNY, CDR2 SVGAGI (reference sequence). The CDR3 bases are TGTGCCATCAGTTACGCTAATTTGTACGAGCAGTACTTC. Translated: CAISYANLYEQYF.

The chain carries TRBV11-2 and TRBJ2-3; D remains unclear. V lost 0 bases, J lost 2 bases, and 6 bases lay in between. This CDR3 region has 14 residues. CDR1 is SGHAT, CDR2 FQNNGV, per germline. The CDR3 nucleotides read TGTGCCAGCAGCTTAGATTTTGTCACAGATACGCAGTATTTT. It yields the protein CASSLDFVTDTQYF.

The chain is built from TRBV20-1 and TRBJ2-3; TRBD2 aligns across 7 bases. V lost 4 bases, J lost 3 bases, and 10 bases stayed unmatched. The CDR3 covers 15 residues. Per germline, CDR1 DFQATT and CDR2 SNEGSKA (reference sequence). DNA of the CDR3: TGCAGTGCTACGGAACCTAGCGGTACGACAGATACGCAGTATTTT. Protein: CSATEPSGTTDTQYF.

The CDR3 coding sequence is TGTGCCAGCAGCCTAGGACAGCCTCTGACAGATACGCAGTATTTT. Translation: CASSLGQPLTDTQYF. The chain links TRBV7-2 to TRBJ2-3; D is possibly TRBD1 (6 bases). The CDR3 is 15 residues long. Trimming left V 5 bases short and J 3 bases short, with 15 bases between. Germline values: CDR1 SGHTA, CDR2 FQGNSA.

CDR3 DNA: TGTGCCAGCAGCGAACCGGGCTACAATGAGCAGTTCTTC. Protein: CASSEPGYNEQFF. The J gene is TRBJ2-1, the V gene TRBV7-9, with D unclear. The CDR3 runs 13 residues. V lost 5 bases to trimming and J lost 3 bases, with 8 bases between them. Per the germline V gene, CDR1 is SEHNR and CDR2 is FQNEAQ (reference sequence). The full variable domain, with the rest looked up from reference TRBV7-9 and TRBJ2-1, is DTGVSQNPRHKITKRGQNVTFRCDPISEHNRLYWYRQTLGQGPEFLTYFQNEAQLEKSRLLSDRFSAERPKGSFSTLEIQRTEQGDSAMYLCASSEPGYNEQFFGPGTRLTVL.

This clonotype came up a few times. This chain joins TRBV28 and TRBJ2-5; 11 nucleotides agree with TRBD1. J was trimmed by 2 bases and V by 5 bases; bases with no gene match: 4. Looked up from germline, CDR1 is MDHEN and CDR2 is SYDVKM. The CDR3 runs 15 residues. For the CDR3, the DNA is TGTGCCAGCAGTGGGGGACAGGGGGAGCAAGAGACCCAGTACTTC. Translating it yields CASSGGQGEQETQYF.

The V gene is TRBV29-1, the J gene TRBJ2-7, with 10 bases fitting TRBD1. Germline-derived CDR1 and CDR2 are SQVTM and ANQGSEA. With 5 bases clipped from V and 3 bases from J, the junction kept 4 bases outside the gene matches. There are 13 residues in the CDR3. The CDR3 nucleotides are TGCAGCGTTTTGGGACAGGGGCACTACGAGCAGTACTTC. This gives the protein CSVLGQGHYEQYF.

The rearrangement joins TRBV7-2 to TRBJ2-7; D remains ambiguous. V lost 1 base and J lost 1, with 8 bases in between. Germline loops: CDR1 SGHTA, CDR2 FQGNSA. The CDR3 totals 14 residues. CDR3 region: CASSLDMESYEQYF. CDR3 DNA sequence: TGTGCCAGCAGCTTAGATATGGAGTCCTACGAGCAGTACTTC.

The chain joins TRBV6-2 or TRBV6-3 to TRBJ2-5; TRBD2 agrees at 8 bases. Trimming removed 6 bases from V and 5 bases from J; junction bases left unmatched: 8. CDR3 length: 14 residues. CDR1 and CDR2 (germline): MNHEY, SVGEGT. The CDR3 region has the DNA TGTGCCAGCAGGGCTAGCGGGCTGGGGGAGACCCAGTACTTC. Protein: CASRASGLGETQYF.

This clonotype appeared once. This may stem from a read error, because a much larger clone lies one nucleotide away. The CDR3, as DNA: TGCAGTGCTCCGGTTGCACATGAGGCCAAAAACATTCAGTACTTC. Amino acids: CSAPVAHEAKNIQYF. V usage is TRBV20-1 and J usage is TRBJ2-4; D not certain. Germline V gene lookup returns CDR1 DFQATT and CDR2 SNEGSKA (reference sequence). The CDR3 has 15 amino acids. V was shortened by 5 bases and J by 1 base, with 15 bases between the two germline ends.

In its sample, this clonotype was seen a few times. The V gene is TRBV7-2, the J gene TRBJ2-5; the D call may be TRBD1 or TRBD2 (5 bases each). Germline assignment: CDR1 SGHTA and CDR2 FQGNSA. The CDR3 length is 15 residues. V lost 2 bases and J 2 bases, leaving 12 bases between the germline ends. In DNA, the CDR3 is TGTGCCAGCAGCTTATGGGACGGAATACAAGAGACCCAGTACTTC. Residues: CASSLWDGIQETQYF.

This clonotype was counted between two and nine times. The J gene is TRBJ2-7, the V gene TRBV4-2; possibly TRBD2 for D (6 bases). Trimming cost V 1 base and J 4 bases, with 8 bases left between them. Looked up from germline, CDR1 is LGHNA and CDR2 is YNFKEQ. There are 13 residues in the CDR3. Here the CDR3 reads CASSQGGEYEQYF. CDR3 nucleotides: TGTGCCAGCAGCCAAGGGGGGGAGTACGAGCAGTACTTC.

The V gene is TRBV4-3, the J gene TRBJ2-1; unclear D gene. The ends were cut back, 2 bases at V and 4 bases at J, with 15 bases in the middle. The CDR3 sequence is 16 residues long. Germline CDR1 LGHNA, CDR2 YSLEER. The CDR3 is CASSQIGASHYNEQFF. The CDR3 DNA reads TGCGCCAGCAGCCAAATCGGCGCCAGCCATTACAATGAGCAGTTCTTC.

This chain connects TRBV28 to TRBJ2-3; D is ambiguous. This CDR3 comprises 13 residues. The V gene's germline CDR1 is MDHEN and CDR2 SYDVKM. Trimming removed 5 bases at V and 4 bases at J, with 10 bases between. The CDR3 region has the DNA TGTGCCAGCAGTCCACCCGCCCCAGATACGCAGTATTTT. This codes for CASSPPAPDTQYF.

The chain carries TRBV14 and TRBJ2-1, with TRBD1 matching over 9 bases. V dropped 5 bases and J dropped 2; count of bases not matched to a gene: 7. The CDR3 covers 16 residues. Germline assignment: CDR1 SGHDN and CDR2 FVKESK. The CDR3 sequence is CASSGRGTGPYNEQFF. For the CDR3, the DNA is TGTGCCAGCAGCGGACGTGGGACAGGGCCCTACAATGAGCAGTTCTTC.

In its sample, this clonotype was seen a few times. The chain carries TRBV7-2 and TRBJ1-1; no clear D gene. Germline assignment: CDR1 SGHTA and CDR2 FQGNSA. There are 13 residues in the CDR3. V lost 0 bases and J lost 6, with 8 bases in between. The CDR3 loop is CASSLADLAEAFF. The CDR3 DNA reads TGTGCCAGCAGCTTAGCGGACCTGGCTGAAGCTTTCTTT.